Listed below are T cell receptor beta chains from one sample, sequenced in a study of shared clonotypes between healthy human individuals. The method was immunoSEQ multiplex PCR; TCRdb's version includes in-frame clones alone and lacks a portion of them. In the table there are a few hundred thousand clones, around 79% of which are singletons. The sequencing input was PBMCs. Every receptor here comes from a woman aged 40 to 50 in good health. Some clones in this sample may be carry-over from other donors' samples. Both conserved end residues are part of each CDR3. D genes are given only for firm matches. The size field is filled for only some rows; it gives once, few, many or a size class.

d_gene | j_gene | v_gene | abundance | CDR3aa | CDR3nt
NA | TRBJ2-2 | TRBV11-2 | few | CASIGLRNTGELFF | TGTGCCAGCATCGGACTAAGGAACACCGGGGAGCTGTTTTTT
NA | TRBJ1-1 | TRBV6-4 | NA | CASSEGAGTEAFF | TGTGCCAGCAGTGAAGGGGCCGGCACTGAAGCTTTCTTT
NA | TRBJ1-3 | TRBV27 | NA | CASSLGPSGNTIYF | TGTGCCAGCTCTCTAGGGCCCTCTGGAAACACCATATATTTT
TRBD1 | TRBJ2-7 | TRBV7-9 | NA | CASSSLHRGEQYF | TGTGCCAGCAGCTCACTACACAGGGGCGAGCAGTACTTC
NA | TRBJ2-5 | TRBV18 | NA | CASSPRYGERAQETQYF | TGTGCCAGCTCACCACGCTATGGCGAGCGGGCCCAAGAGACCCAGTACTTC
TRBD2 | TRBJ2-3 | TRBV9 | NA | CASSGAGGADTQYF | TGTGCCAGCAGCGGAGCGGGAGGGGCAGATACGCAGTATTTT
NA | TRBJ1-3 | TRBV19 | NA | CASSDLSGNTIYF | TGTGCCAGTTCGGATCTCTCTGGAAACACCATATATTTT
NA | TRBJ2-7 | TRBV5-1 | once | CASQSRTDQFSPSSYEQYF | TGCGCCAGTCAATCTCGGACTGATCAATTTAGTCCTAGCTCCTACGAGCAGTACTTC
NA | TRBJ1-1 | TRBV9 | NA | CASSPRATRMNTEAFF | TGTGCCAGCAGCCCTCGAGCGACTCGAATGAACACTGAAGCTTTCTTT
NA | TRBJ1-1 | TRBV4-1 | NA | CASSRLLDTEAFF | TGCGCCAGCAGCCGCCTCTTGGACACTGAAGCTTTCTTT
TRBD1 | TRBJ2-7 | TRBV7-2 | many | CASSSPRATGNYEQYF | TGTGCCAGCAGCTCCCCCCGTGCGACAGGGAACTACGAGCAGTACTTC
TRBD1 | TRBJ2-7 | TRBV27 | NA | CASSGQGLYEQYF | TGTGCCAGCAGCGGACAGGGGTTGTACGAGCAGTACTTC
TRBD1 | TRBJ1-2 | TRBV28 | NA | CASRLTGSNYGYTF | TGTGCCAGCAGGCTGACAGGGTCTAACTATGGCTACACCTTC
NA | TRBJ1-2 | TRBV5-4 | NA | CASTLQGPGYGYTF | TGTGCCAGCACCCTGCAGGGACCCGGCTATGGCTACACCTTC
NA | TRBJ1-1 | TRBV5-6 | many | CASSYPDRNTEAFF | TGTGCCAGCAGCTACCCGGACAGGAACACTGAAGCTTTCTTT
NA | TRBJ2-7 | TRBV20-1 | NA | CSASAQAEQYF | TGCAGTGCTAGTGCCCAAGCCGAGCAGTACTTC
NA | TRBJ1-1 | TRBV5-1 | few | CATSETGNTEAFF | TGCGCCACCTCAGAAACAGGGAACACTGAAGCTTTCTTT
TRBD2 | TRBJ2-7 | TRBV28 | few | CASSPGTSGMASYEQYF | TGTGCCAGCAGTCCCGGGACTAGCGGGATGGCCTCCTACGAGCAGTACTTC
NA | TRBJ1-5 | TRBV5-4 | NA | CASSLYGLGNQPQHF | TGTGCCAGCAGCTTGTATGGGTTAGGGAATCAGCCCCAGCATTTT
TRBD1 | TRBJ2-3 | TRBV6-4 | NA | CASSEAGTGYTDTQYF | TGTGCCAGCAGTGAAGCCGGGACAGGGTACACAGATACGCAGTATTTT
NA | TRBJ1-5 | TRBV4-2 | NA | CASSQDRAGTHQPQHF | TGTGCCAGCAGCCAAGATCGTGCAGGGACCCATCAGCCCCAGCATTTT
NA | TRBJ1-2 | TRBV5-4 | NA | CASSLAGQRLHSGYTF | TGTGCCAGCAGCTTGGCCGGCCAAAGGTTACATTCTGGCTACACCTTC
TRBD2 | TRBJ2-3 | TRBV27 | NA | CASRPQLASLDTQYF | TGTGCCAGCAGACCCCAACTAGCGAGCTTAGATACGCAGTATTTT
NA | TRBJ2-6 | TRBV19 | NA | CASSTTGYSLSGANVLTF | TGTGCCAGTAGTACCACAGGGTATTCCCTCTCTGGGGCCAACGTCCTGACTTTC
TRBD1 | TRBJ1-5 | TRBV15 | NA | CATSLGTGLRNQPQHF | TGTGCCACCAGCCTCGGGACAGGTCTACGCAATCAGCCCCAGCATTTT
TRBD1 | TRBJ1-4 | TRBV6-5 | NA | CASSYGQGAPNEKLFF | TGTGCCAGCAGTTACGGACAGGGGGCACCTAATGAAAAACTGTTTTTT